This TCR beta chain comes out of a study of read filtering for tumor transcriptome and immune sequencing. Across the whole study: 8 or 9 patients were R-ISS I, about 16 were R-ISS II, 6 or 7 were R-ISS III. Whole-transcriptome libraries were prepared after DNase treatment.

With V trimmed by 3 bases and J by 7 bases, 3 bases remained unmatched. Germline CDR1 is SGHDT and CDR2 is YYEEEE. The CDR3 length is 13 residues. General study results and limits: Dropping single-read clonotypes raised IR-seq and RNA-seq shared-clonotype correlation.

Molecular barcoded adaptors covering alpha/delta and beta/gamma chains were used on roughly 400 ng RNA. TCRdb re-called the reads with MiXCR, one entry per CDR3 protein. This table has tens of thousands of distinct CDR3 sequences, roughly 20% appearing once. Remarks on this clonotype: What it binds is not known.

This TCR came from a donor at least 40 years old with multiple myeloma. V and J are TRBV5-6 and TRBJ2-4, with 8 bases fitting TRBD1. Sequencing was done on a sample of a population of CD138-negative cells sorted from bone marrow. This chain's CDR3 is CASSSDRVNIQYF. For the CDR3, the DNA is TGTGCCAGCAGCTCGGACAGGGTGAACATTCAGTACTTC. The whole variable domain, filled in from reference TRBV5-6 and TRBJ2-4, reads DAGVTQSPTHLIKTRGQQVTLRCSPKSGHDTVSWYQQALGQGPQFIFQYYEEEERQRGNFPDRFSGHQFPNYSSELNVNALLLGDSALYLCASSSDRVNIQYFGAGTRLSVL.